The text below deals with one TCR beta chain. Antigen: not known. These data come from a study of identical twins. Study-level results: Whereas memory repertoires showed no such difference, abundant cord blood beta clonotypes carried fewer insertions.

One entry per CDR3 protein, called by TCRdb with MiXCR from the 5' RACE reads. The sample consists of under 300,000 distinct CDR3 sequences, roughly an eighth of them appearing once. Every one of the donors was a healthy Caucasian. The origin of this receptor is a woman aged 18 to 35 in good health. Input material: memory (CD45RO+) T cells sorted from blood.

The CDR3, as DNA: TGTGCCAGCTTTAACCGACAGGGATCCTACAATGAGCAGTTCTTC. This gives the protein CASFNRQGSYNEQFF. The J gene is TRBJ2-1, the V gene TRBV18; 7 nucleotides match TRBD1. The CDR3 has 15 amino acids. Germline loops: CDR1 KGHSH, CDR2 LQKENI. With 7 bases clipped from V and 1 base from J, the junction kept 7 bases outside the gene matches. Complete variable domain (other parts from reference TRBV18 and TRBJ2-1): NAGVMQNPRHLVRRRGQEARLRCSPMKGHSHVYWYRQLPEEGLKFMVYLQKENIIDESGMPKERFSAEFPKEGPSILRIQQVVRGDSAAYFCASFNRQGSYNEQFFGPGTRLTVL.